The rows below give T cell receptor beta chains drawn from one sample of a study of OX40 agonist ivuxolimab in advanced cancers. This table comes from immunoSEQ multiplex PCR, and its TCRdb copy is limited to in-frame clones, with some not included. The table lists approximately 100,000 clones, roughly 91% of them singletons. The source material was CD4+ or CD8+ T cells sorted from blood, sampled in a trial of the OX40 agonist ivuxolimab. These receptors all come from an adult with an advanced solid tumor such as melanoma, head and neck, liver or kidney cancer. Each CDR3 is given with its conserved first and last residue. The order of the fields is CDR3 length, V gene, clone size, J gene, CDR3 protein. Clone size is not always given. Where it is, it says once, few, many or a class for expanded clones.

>11|TRBV20-1|-|TRBJ2-7
CSVRAAYEQYF
>15|TRBV2|-|TRBJ1-2
CASTAYEAANYGYTF
>14|TRBV7-2|once|TRBJ2-1
CASSWRRVPGEQFF
>16|TRBV9|-|TRBJ1-1
CASSVGSGRLNTEAFF
>15|TRBV11-2|-|TRBJ1-5
CASSLDVGGNQPQHF
>15|TRBV13|-|TRBJ2-3
CASRRLAGGTDTQYF
>17|TRBV9|-|TRBJ1-3
CASSAEDRGRGGNTIYF
>19|TRBV4-3|-|TRBJ2-7
CASSQDRPLGLVVGYEQYF
>16|TRBV6-6|-|TRBJ2-4
CAAVPLQGLAKNIQYF
>14|TRBV19|-|TRBJ1-5
CASRKRDSNQPQHF
>18|TRBV4-1|-|TRBJ2-1
CASSQQTLRDRAYNEQFF
>13|TRBV19|-|TRBJ2-1
CASRLGGQMEQFF
>14|TRBV5-1|-|TRBJ2-1
CASSMANLRDEQFF
>17|TRBV12-2|few|TRBJ2-2
CASRLGTSGRLTGELFF
>18|TRBV4-2|-|TRBJ2-2
CASSQDGPLAGVVGELFF
>14|TRBV28|-|TRBJ1-3
CASSWGQPGNTIYF
>14|TRBV7-2|-|TRBJ2-5
CASSLITAQETQYF
>16|TRBV11-3|-|TRBJ2-1
CASSPLAGELFNEQFF
>17|TRBV4-2|-|TRBJ2-7
CASSQDRLAGVAYEQYF
>15|TRBV11-2|-|TRBJ2-1
CASSLFQGRYNEQFF
>14|TRBV7-2|-|TRBJ2-1
CASSQAGGPQGQFF
>15|TRBV11-2|-|TRBJ2-3
CASSLVGQGTDTQYF